The 7 T cell receptor beta chains in this list originate from one sample, sequenced in a study of Graves' ophthalmopathy and Graves' hyperthyroidism. The authors amplified TCR beta CDR3 regions, and they did so from RNA transcripts for repertoire sequencing. In the first round, RT-PCR was carried out with HTBI primers, and a multiplex PCR formed the second round. Each CDR3 protein gets one entry after TCRdb re-called the multiplex PCR reads with MiXCR. The table includes hundreds of thousands of distinct CDR3 sequences, around a fifth detected once. Material for sequencing was peripheral blood. These receptors originate from a woman aged 18 to 35 with stable Graves' hyperthyroidism. Some clones in this sample may be carry-over from other donors' samples.

This clonotype has just a few counts. V usage is TRBV6-5 and J usage is TRBJ1-2; 7 bases agree with TRBD1. Germline V gene sequence: CDR1 MNHEY, CDR2 SVGAGI. The CDR3 has 13 residues. The trim removed 5 bases at V and 5 bases at J, leaving 5 bases unmatched. In DNA form, the CDR3 reads TGTGCCAGCAGTCAGGGGGAAGGGTATGGCTACACCTTC. Translated, it gives CASSQGEGYGYTF.

As concerns this clonotype: One end of the junction varies from germline; a read error may be responsible. CDR3 protein: CVSSQRPNYGYTF. CDR3 coding DNA: TGTGTCAGCAGCCAAAGGCCTAACTATGGCTACACCTTC. The rearrangement uses TRBV11-2 and TRBJ1-2; D call uncertain. This CDR3 has 13 residues. CDR1 and CDR2 from the germline V gene are SGHAT and FQNNGV.

This clonotype has only a few counts. The V gene is TRBV7-2, the J gene TRBJ2-1, with 7 nucleotides matching TRBD2. CDR1 and CDR2 from the germline V gene are SGHTA and FQGNSA. The CDR3 runs 18 residues. V lost 2 bases and J lost 0; bases outside the gene matches: 10. The CDR3 region is CASSLRASGYSSYNEQFF. In DNA form, the CDR3 reads TGTGCCAGCAGCTTAAGGGCTAGCGGCTATAGCTCCTACAATGAGCAGTTCTTC.

The V gene is TRBV29-1, the J gene TRBJ2-7, with D unresolved. Trimming removed 3 bases at V and 1 base at J, with 13 bases between. CDR1 and CDR2 (germline): SQVTM, ANQGSEA. The CDR3 sequence is 14 residues long. DNA for the CDR3: TGCAGCGTTGAGGCAGGCCATCTATCCTACGAGCAGTACTTC. Its protein product is CSVEAGHLSYEQYF.

This clonotype appeared a few times. The chain is built from TRBV28 and TRBJ2-7; 8 nucleotides agree with TRBD1. From germline, CDR1 is MDHEN and CDR2 SYDVKM. The CDR3 totals 16 residues. Trimming took 5 bases from V and 7 from J; bases not matched to a gene: 16. The CDR3 nucleotides are TGTGCCAGCAGTCTAACTCAGGACAGGGTGGAGGGGGAGCAGTACTTC. Translation: CASSLTQDRVEGEQYF.

This clonotype has ten or more counts. J is TRBJ1-2 and V is TRBV30; D remains unclear. Trimming took 0 bases from V and 13 from J, leaving 12 bases between them. Germline CDR1 GTSNPN, CDR2 SVGIG (reference sequence). This CDR3 has 11 amino acids. The CDR3 DNA follows: TGTGCCTGGAGTGTACAGAGGGAGAGCACCTTC. This codes for CAWSVQRESTF.

This clonotype was recorded many times. V is TRBV30 and J is TRBJ1-5; D gene uncertain. The CDR3 runs 14 residues. The ends were cut back, 2 bases at V and 0 bases at J, with 8 bases in the middle. CDR1 is GTSNPN, CDR2 SVGIG, per germline (reference sequence). CDR3 sequence reads: CAWSTDGSNQPQHF. The CDR3 region has the DNA TGTGCCTGGAGTACGGACGGTAGCAATCAGCCCCAGCATTTT.